This TCR beta chain emerged from a study of shared clonotypes between healthy human individuals. Overall study results and limits: A limitation of the genetic and exposure-history diversity represented arose from few donors.

Running of the assay took place at deep level. Authors' methods: ImmunoSEQ junction-only sequences lacked quality scores, so their filtering differed. Profiled with immunoSEQ multiplex PCR; TCRdb holds only in-frame clones, not every one. V, J and clone size are those of that table, while D and trimming were read from the DNA. The sample carries 400,000 to 600,000 clones, roughly 80% recorded once. With regard to this clone: Its antigen remains unknown.

Unmatched junction bases numbered 6, after V lost 5 bases and J lost 3 bases. This CDR3 has 15 amino acids. From germline, CDR1 is MDHEN and CDR2 SYDVKM. This receptor was identified in a woman in her 40s in good health. Some clones in this sample may be carry-over from other donors' samples. The chain joins TRBV28 to TRBJ1-3, with 8 positions matching TRBD1. The sequenced sample consisted of PBMCs. This CDR3 reads CASSRTGHYGNTIYF. In DNA form, the CDR3 reads TGTGCCAGCAGTCGGACAGGGCATTATGGAAACACCATATATTTT.